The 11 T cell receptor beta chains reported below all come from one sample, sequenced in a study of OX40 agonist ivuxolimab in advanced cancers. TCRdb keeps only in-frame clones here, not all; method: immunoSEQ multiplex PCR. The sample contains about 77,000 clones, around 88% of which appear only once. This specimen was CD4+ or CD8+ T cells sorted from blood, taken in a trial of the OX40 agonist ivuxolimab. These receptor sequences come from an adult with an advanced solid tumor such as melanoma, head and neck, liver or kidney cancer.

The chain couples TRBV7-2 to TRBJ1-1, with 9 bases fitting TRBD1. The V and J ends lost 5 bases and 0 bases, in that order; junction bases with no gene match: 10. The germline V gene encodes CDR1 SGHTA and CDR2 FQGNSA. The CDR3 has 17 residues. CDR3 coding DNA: TGTGCCAGCAGCCGAATCCACAGGGGGCGATTGAACACTGAAGCTTTCTTT. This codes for CASSRIHRGRLNTEAFF.

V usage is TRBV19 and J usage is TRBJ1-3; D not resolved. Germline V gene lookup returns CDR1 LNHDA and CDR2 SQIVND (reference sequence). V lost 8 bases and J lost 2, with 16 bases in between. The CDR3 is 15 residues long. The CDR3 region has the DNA TGTGCCAGTTCCTTTTATGGGGTCGCTGGAAACACCATATATTTT. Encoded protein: CASSFYGVAGNTIYF.

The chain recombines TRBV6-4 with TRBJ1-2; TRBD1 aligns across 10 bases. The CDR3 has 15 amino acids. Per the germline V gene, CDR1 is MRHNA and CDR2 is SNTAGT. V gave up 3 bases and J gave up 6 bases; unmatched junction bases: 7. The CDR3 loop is CASSDWDRGLDGYTF. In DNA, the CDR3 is TGTGCCAGCAGTGATTGGGACAGGGGCTTGGATGGCTACACCTTC.

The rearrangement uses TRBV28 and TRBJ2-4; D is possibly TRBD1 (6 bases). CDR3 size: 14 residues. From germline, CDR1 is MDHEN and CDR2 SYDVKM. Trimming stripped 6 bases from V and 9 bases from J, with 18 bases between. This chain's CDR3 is CASSATQGVSIQYF. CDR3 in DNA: TGTGCCAGCAGCGCCACACAGGGTGTCAGCATTCAGTACTTC.

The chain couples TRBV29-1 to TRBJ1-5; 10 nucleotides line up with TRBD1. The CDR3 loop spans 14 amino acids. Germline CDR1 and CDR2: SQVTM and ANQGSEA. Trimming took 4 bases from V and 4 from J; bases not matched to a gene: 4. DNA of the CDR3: TGCAGCGTTGGGACAGGGGGTTGGAATCAGCCCCAGCATTTT. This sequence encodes CSVGTGGWNQPQHF.

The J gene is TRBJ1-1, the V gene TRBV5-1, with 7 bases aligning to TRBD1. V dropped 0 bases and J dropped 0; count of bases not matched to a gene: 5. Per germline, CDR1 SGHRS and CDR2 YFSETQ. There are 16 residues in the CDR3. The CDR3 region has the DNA TGCGCCAGCAGCTTGGCTGGGGACAGCTTGAACACTGAAGCTTTCTTT. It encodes CASSLAGDSLNTEAFF.

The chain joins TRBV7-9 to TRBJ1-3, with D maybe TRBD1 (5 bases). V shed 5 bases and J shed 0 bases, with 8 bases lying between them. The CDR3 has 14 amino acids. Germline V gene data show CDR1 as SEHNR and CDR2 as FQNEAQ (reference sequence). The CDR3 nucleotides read TGTGCCAGCAGCCCGGACAACTCTGGAAACACCATATATTTT. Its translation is CASSPDNSGNTIYF.

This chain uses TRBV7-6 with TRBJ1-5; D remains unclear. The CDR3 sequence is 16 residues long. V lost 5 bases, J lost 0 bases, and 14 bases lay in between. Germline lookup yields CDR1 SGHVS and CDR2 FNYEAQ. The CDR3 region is CASSPLTTVSNQPQHF. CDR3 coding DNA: TGTGCCAGCAGCCCCTTAACAACGGTTAGCAATCAGCCCCAGCATTTT.

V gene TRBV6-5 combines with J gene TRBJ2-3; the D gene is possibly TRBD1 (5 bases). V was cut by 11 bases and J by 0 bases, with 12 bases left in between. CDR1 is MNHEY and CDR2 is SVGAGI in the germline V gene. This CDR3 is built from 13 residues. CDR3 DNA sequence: TGTGCCTCACAGGCCCGAAGCACAGATACGCAGTATTTT. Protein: CASQARSTDTQYF.

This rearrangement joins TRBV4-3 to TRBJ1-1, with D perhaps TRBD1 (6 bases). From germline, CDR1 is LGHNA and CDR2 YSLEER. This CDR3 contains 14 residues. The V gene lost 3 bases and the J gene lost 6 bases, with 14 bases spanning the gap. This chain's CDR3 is CASSQRGGPSEAFF. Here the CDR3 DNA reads TGCGCCAGCAGCCAGAGGGGGGGGCCGTCTGAAGCTTTCTTT.

This chain's CDR3 is CASSLNRETQYF. In DNA, the CDR3 is TGTGCCAGCAGCTTAAATCGGGAGACCCAGTACTTC. The gene calls are TRBV7-6 and TRBJ2-5; D unclear. The CDR3 totals 12 residues. CDR1 is SGHVS, CDR2 FNYEAQ, per germline. Trimming removed 2 bases at V and 5 bases at J, with 6 bases between.